This TCR beta chain stems from a study of CD8+ T cells in alopecia areata. This CDR3 contains 13 residues. Trimming took 7 bases from V and 2 from J, leaving 11 bases between them. Germline V gene lookup returns CDR1 LNHDA and CDR2 SQIVND (reference sequence). RNA extraction and reverse transcription yielded cDNA as sequencing template. Sequencing used immunoSEQ multiplex PCR; TCRdb keeps in-frame clones, though not all of them. The data contain 100,000 to 150,000 clones, 58% of them seen just once; the ten biggest clones take up 4.5%. This chain uses TRBV19 with TRBJ1-2; D uncertain. The clonotype comes from a human donor with alopecia areata. The source was CD4+ T cells sorted from blood, collected at week 0. Here the CDR3 DNA reads TGTGCCAGTAACTCAGGAGCAAACTATGGCTACACCTTC. Protein product: CASNSGANYGYTF.